The 25 T cell receptor beta chains in this list originate from one sample, sequenced in a study of blood T cell repertoires in COVID-19. Here immunoSEQ multiplex PCR was the method, and the copy in TCRdb shows in-frame clones only, minus some. The table has about 360,000 clones, 80% to 90% seen once; the top ten hold roughly 7.1%. Source material: peripheral blood. These receptors all stem from a woman aged 60-75 years with COVID-19, enrolled during active disease.

This chain links TRBV7-8 with TRBJ1-1; tentatively, D is TRBD1 (6 bases). The germline gives CDR1 SGHVS, CDR2 FQNEAQ. CDR3 size: 13 residues. The germline V and J ends were trimmed by 5 bases and 2 bases, with 9 bases remaining between them. The CDR3 DNA sequence: TGTGCCAGCAGCCAGGACAGAAACACTGAAGCTTTCTTT. It codes for CASSQDRNTEAFF.

In the case of this clone: This sample includes further DNA sequences coding for the same CDR3. The gene calls are TRBV7-3 and TRBJ2-5, with D maybe TRBD2 (5 bases). The CDR3 is made up of 12 amino acids. CDR1 SGHTA and CDR2 FQGTGA come from the germline V gene. The germline V and J ends were trimmed by 2 bases and 5 bases, with 6 bases remaining between them. The chain's CDR3 is CASSLSGETQYF. CDR3 DNA: TGTGCCAGCAGCTTATCGGGGGAGACCCAGTACTTC.

This clone was recorded once. The J gene is TRBJ1-2, the V gene TRBV19, with D uncertain. The CDR3 extends over 15 amino acids. Trimming shortened V by 3 bases and J by 1 base, and 12 bases separated the two germline ends. CDR1 is LNHDA and CDR2 is SQIVND in the germline V gene (reference sequence). CDR3 coding DNA: TGTGCCAGTAGTATCGCTCTCACAGTTAACTATGGCTACACCTTC. Its translation: CASSIALTVNYGYTF.

The V gene is TRBV7-6, the J gene TRBJ1-1, with TRBD1 matching 8 bases. CDR1 is SGHVS and CDR2 is FNYEAQ in the germline V gene. The CDR3 contains 14 residues. V shed 1 base, J shed 3 bases, and the junction held 1 base outside the gene matches. This CDR3 reads CASSLGTGYTEAFF. The CDR3 DNA reads as TGTGCCAGCAGCTTAGGGACAGGGTACACTGAAGCTTTCTTT.

This chain uses TRBV11-1 with TRBJ1-2; D is undetermined. The CDR3 length is 13 residues. V was cut by 5 bases and J by 13 bases, with 20 bases left in between. The germline CDR1 and CDR2 sequences are SGHAT and FQDESV (reference sequence). Here the CDR3 DNA reads TGTGCCAGCAGCGGGGAGAGGAGGGCAGTCTCCACCTTC. This encodes CASSGERRAVSTF.

This sequence joins TRBV28 and TRBJ1-2, with 7 bases lining up with TRBD1. The CDR3 has 12 residues. V trimming: 6 bases; J trimming: 5 bases; junction bases outside the gene matches: 3. The germline V gene has CDR1 MDHEN and CDR2 SYDVKM. This CDR3 is CASSSTGYGYTF. Here the CDR3 DNA reads TGTGCCAGCAGCTCGACAGGGTATGGCTACACCTTC.

The V and J genes are TRBV11-3 and TRBJ2-1; the match to TRBD1 covers 8 bases. The trim removed 0 bases at V and 4 bases at J, leaving 2 bases unmatched. Germline V gives CDR1 SGHNT, CDR2 YENEEA. This CDR3 comprises 15 residues. The CDR3 bases are TGTGCCAGCAGCTTAGAACAGGGGGGTTACAATGAGCAGTTCTTC. This gives the protein CASSLEQGGYNEQFF.

The CDR3 DNA follows: TGTGCCAGCAGTGAAGCGCTTGGCAGTTCTCAGCCCCAGCATTTT. The encoded protein is CASSEALGSSQPQHF. The rearrangement joins TRBV2 to TRBJ1-5, with no clear D. The CDR3 is made up of 15 amino acids. Trimming removed 0 bases at V and 6 bases at J, with 12 bases between. In germline, CDR1 is SNHLY, CDR2 FYNNEI.

Regarding this clone: The junction departs from the called germline gene at one end, perhaps through a read error. This chain joins TRBV7-3 and TRBJ2-5, with D hard to call. In germline, CDR1 is SGHTA, CDR2 FQGTGA. The CDR3 is made up of 13 amino acids. The CDR3, as DNA: TGTGCCTGCAGCTTATCGCGACTCGAGACCCAGTACTTC. Protein sequence: CACSLSRLETQYF.

The CDR3: CASSIDRQGNGYTF. The CDR3 nucleotides read TGTGCCAGTAGTATAGACCGACAGGGAAATGGCTACACCTTC. This chain connects TRBV19 to TRBJ1-2; 7 bases line up with TRBD1. V lost 0 bases and J lost 6; bases outside the gene matches: 4. This CDR3 is built from 14 residues. Germline V CDR1 and CDR2: LNHDA, SQIVND (reference sequence).

The chain employs TRBV5-1 and TRBJ1-1; D unresolved. Trimming cost V 0 bases and J 1 base, with 13 bases left between them. From germline, CDR1 is SGHRS and CDR2 YFSETQ. This CDR3 contains 16 residues. Here the CDR3 DNA reads TGCGCCAGCAGCTTGGATTATATCGGGAGGAACACTGAAGCTTTCTTT. This codes for CASSLDYIGRNTEAFF.

The DNA for the CDR3 is TGTGCCAGCAGCTCCCGGGACAGGGTAGCAGATACGCAGTATTTT. It encodes CASSSRDRVADTQYF. V is TRBV7-2 and J is TRBJ2-3, with 9 bases identical to TRBD1. After removal of 4 bases from V and 4 bases from J, the junction contained 6 bases not matched to a gene. CDR3 size: 15 residues. Germline CDR1 is SGHTA and CDR2 is FQGNSA.

This chain joins TRBV4-1 and TRBJ2-5; a weak D match, TRBD2 (6 bases). CDR1 and CDR2 from the germline V gene are MGHRA and YSYEKL. The CDR3 length is 16 residues. V shed 0 bases and J shed 5 bases, with 16 bases lying between them. DNA for the CDR3: TGCGCCAGCAGCCAAGATAGGACGGCGGGATGGGAGACCCAGTACTTC. Translating gives CASSQDRTAGWETQYF.

This clone was counted a few times. The chain links TRBV18 to TRBJ1-2; 11 bases line up with TRBD1. Germline V CDR1 and CDR2: KGHSH, LQKENI. The V segment lost 6 bases and the J segment 3 bases; nucleotides outside the gene matches: 6. The CDR3 is 15 amino acids. CDR3: CASSPRGQGDYGYTF. The DNA for the CDR3 is TGTGCCAGCTCGCCCCGGGGACAGGGGGACTATGGCTACACCTTC.

The rearrangement links TRBV19 to TRBJ1-1; D is possibly TRBD1 (6 bases). The V and J ends lost 3 bases and 5 bases respectively, with 13 bases between them. The germline V gene encodes CDR1 LNHDA and CDR2 SQIVND (reference sequence). This CDR3 comprises 14 residues. CDR3 sequence reads: CASSMLQGRTEAFF. DNA of the CDR3: TGTGCCAGTAGTATGTTACAGGGTAGGACTGAAGCTTTCTTT.

The chain recombines TRBV10-2 with TRBJ2-2; D ambiguous. The CDR3 length is 15 residues. V lost 0 bases and J 6 bases, leaving 11 bases between the germline ends. CDR1 and CDR2 from the germline V gene are WSHSY and SAAADI. The CDR3 reads CASSESKFSPGELFF. The CDR3 nucleotides read TGCGCCAGCAGTGAGTCGAAGTTCAGTCCCGGGGAGCTGTTTTTT.

This chain joins TRBV5-6 and TRBJ1-4; D is uncertain. CDR3 size: 12 residues. The germline V gene encodes CDR1 SGHDT and CDR2 YYEEEE. The V end lost 0 bases, the J end lost 10 bases, and 7 bases lay between the germline ends. CDR3 in DNA: TGTGCCAGCAGCTTGGGACTTGGAAAACTGTTTTTT. This gives the protein CASSLGLGKLFF. The whole variable domain, remainder taken from reference TRBV5-6 and TRBJ1-4, is DAGVTQSPTHLIKTRGQQVTLRCSPKSGHDTVSWYQQALGQGPQFIFQYYEEEERQRGNFPDRFSGHQFPNYSSELNVNALLLGDSALYLCASSLGLGKLFFGSGTQLSVL.

The genes are TRBV18 and TRBJ2-7; TRBD2 matches 12 bases. The V segment lost 3 bases and the J segment 6 bases; nucleotides outside the gene matches: 6. This CDR3 is built from 15 residues. Germline CDR1 is KGHSH and CDR2 is LQKENI. CDR3 nucleotide sequence: TGTGCCAGCTCACCCCAGAGGACTAGCGGGGCCGAGCAGTACTTC. Translation gives CASSPQRTSGAEQYF.

In this sample, this clone turned up once. The V call is TRBV10-3, the J call TRBJ1-1; possibly TRBD1 for D (5 bases). The CDR3 has 14 residues. The germline gives CDR1 ENHRY, CDR2 SYGVKD. V lost 10 bases and J 0 bases, leaving 15 bases between the germline ends. The CDR3 region is CATRLGALNTEAFF. The CDR3, as DNA: TGTGCCACCAGGTTAGGGGCCTTGAACACTGAAGCTTTCTTT.

In this sample, this clone turned up a few times. The DNA of the CDR3 is TGTGCCAGCATCCGGGACACTTGGAATTCACCCCTCCACTTT. This encodes CASIRDTWNSPLHF. V gene TRBV2 combines with J gene TRBJ1-6; D possibly corresponds to TRBD1 (6 bases). CDR3 length: 14 amino acids. Trimming removed 7 bases from V and 7 bases from J, with 14 bases in between. The V gene's germline CDR1 is SNHLY and CDR2 FYNNEI.

The CDR3 sequence: CASSPNSLGGPRNEQFF. Here the CDR3 DNA reads TGTGCCAGCAGCCCAAACTCGCTAGGTGGTCCTAGGAATGAGCAGTTCTTC. V is TRBV7-3 and J is TRBJ2-1; D uncertain. CDR3 size: 17 residues. V lost 5 bases and J lost 7, with 24 bases in between. Per the germline V gene, CDR1 is SGHTA and CDR2 is FQGTGA.

The rearrangement links TRBV6-5 to TRBJ2-2; D gene uncertain. Germline CDR1 reads MNHEY; CDR2 reads SVGAGI. The CDR3 consists of 11 residues. Trimming stripped 8 bases from V and 1 base from J, with 2 bases between. CDR3 coding DNA: TGTGCCAGCCAGAACACCGGGGAGCTGTTTTTT. It specifies CASQNTGELFF.

The rearrangement joins TRBV5-1 to TRBJ2-2; 7 bases fit TRBD2. CDR3 length: 16 residues. Germline V CDR1 and CDR2: SGHRS, YFSETQ. Trimming removed 1 base from V and 8 bases from J; junction bases left unmatched: 11. CDR3 in amino acids: CASSLRIGGGSGELFF. CDR3 nucleotide sequence: TGCGCCAGCAGCTTGCGGATTGGCGGGGGATCGGGGGAGCTGTTTTTT.

The genes are TRBV5-1 and TRBJ1-1; 8 bases agree with TRBD1. V lost 2 bases to trimming and J lost 7 bases; unmatched junction nucleotides: 4. Looked up from germline, CDR1 is SGHRS and CDR2 is YFSETQ. The CDR3 spans 13 residues. The CDR3 loop is CASSFGQGLEAFF. DNA for the CDR3: TGCGCCAGCAGCTTCGGACAGGGCCTTGAAGCTTTCTTT.

The chain has TRBV3-1 (or the pseudogene TRBV3-2) and TRBJ1-1, with D maybe TRBD1 (5 bases). This CDR3 contains 14 residues. With 1 base removed from V and 11 bases from J, the gap between germline ends came to 17 bases. Germline V gene lookup returns CDR1 LGHDT and CDR2 YNNKEL (reference sequence). As DNA, the CDR3 is TGTGCCAGCAGCCAAGGCATCGACAGTGTGCGGGCTTTCTTT. The encoded protein is CASSQGIDSVRAFF.